This T cell receptor (beta chain) was identified during a study of cytomegalovirus exposure and HLA in healthy donors. CDR1 and CDR2 from the germline V gene are MGHRA and YSYEKL. The germline V and J ends were trimmed by 0 bases and 3 bases, with 13 bases remaining between them. The CDR3 spans 16 residues. Healthy people donating bone marrow made up the donors. Researchers ran the PCR with 60 Vbeta and 13 Jbeta primers. Per the original methods: Per a later analysis, the number of unique TCR beta chains was roughly 87 million, of which around 9.9 million were shared. Clones were sequenced by immunoSEQ multiplex PCR, and TCRdb holds only the in-frame ones, with some missing. V, J and clone size were drawn from that table, and D and trimming were deduced from the DNA. The sample has 210,000 or so clones, around 83% seen once. A remark on this clone: What it binds is not known.

Findings of the study overall: Certain sequence variants were highly shared and formed a cluster, and this cluster was likely a sequencing artifact. Several top significant clusters appeared, in a later analysis, to be linked to common viral pathogens.

The source is a girl between 2 and 10 years old in good health and CMV-seronegative. The specimen was PBMCs. V is TRBV4-1 and J is TRBJ2-3; perhaps TRBD1 as D (6 bases). The CDR3 coding sequence is TGCGCCAGCAGCCAAGAGTCTGAAAGGGGGACAGATACGCAGTATTTT. Translated: CASSQESERGTDTQYF.